The present T cell receptor beta chain was sequenced within a study of PD-1 blockade in classical Hodgkin lymphoma. CDR1 is LNHDA, CDR2 SQIVND, per germline (reference sequence). This CDR3 contains 13 residues. Trimming removed 1 base from V and 0 bases from J, with 4 bases in between. Time point noted: cycle 4 day 1 (C4D1), after around six weeks of nivolumab. There was relapse after autologous stem cell transplantation in every patient, and there was variation in brentuximab vedotin exposure. Patients had relapsed/refractory classical Hodgkin lymphoma with complete response, partial response or progressive disease as best response. Clones were sequenced by immunoSEQ multiplex PCR, and TCRdb holds only the in-frame ones, with some missing. The data contain tens of thousands of clones, just over 90% of them singletons.

The sample was peripheral blood mononuclear cells (PBMCs), taken before the fourth cycle of nivolumab. The sequence was collected from a human donor with classical Hodgkin lymphoma. The chain recombines TRBV19 with TRBJ2-7; the D is unclear. The CDR3 loop reads CASSIANSYEQYF. The CDR3 DNA sequence: TGTGCCAGTAGTATAGCAAACTCCTACGAGCAGTACTTC.